A selection of T cell receptor beta chains follows, all from one sample in a study of neurological immune-mediated disorders. One entry per CDR3 protein, called by TCRdb with MiXCR from the 5' RACE reads. Of tens of thousands of distinct CDR3 sequences in the sample, about 4.2% were seen once. The sequencing sample was made of PBMCs. The receptor set was obtained from a young man with multiple sclerosis. CDR3s include the opening cysteine and the closing phenylalanine or tryptophan. D genes are given only for firm matches. Not every row has a clone size; where given, it reads once, few, many or a size class.

J gene | clone size | D gene | V gene | CDR3 DNA | CDR3 protein
TRBJ2-1 | many | TRBD1 | TRBV10-3 | TGTGCCATCAGTGATGGGACAGGGGAAAATGAGCAGTTCTTC | CAISDGTGENEQFF
TRBJ2-7 | few | TRBD2 | TRBV19 | TGTGCCAGTAGTAGGGCGACTAGCGGGAGCTCCTACGAGCAGTACTTC | CASSRATSGSSYEQYF
TRBJ2-5 | many | NA | TRBV5-1 | TGCGCCAGCAGCCGGGGACGCCAAGAGACCCAGTACTTC | CASSRGRQETQYF
TRBJ2-3 | many | TRBD2 | TRBV15 | TGTGCCACCAGCAGAGGTAGCGGGGACACAGATACGCAGTATTTT | CATSRGSGDTDTQYF
TRBJ2-3 | NA | NA | TRBV27 | TGTGCCAGCAGTTCTGGTTTGGGCACAGATACGCAGTATTTT | CASSSGLGTDTQYF
TRBJ2-2 | many | NA | TRBV12-3/TRBV12-4 | TGTGCCAGCAGCTCGGACAGCTCGAACACCGGGGAGCTGTTTTTT | CASSSDSSNTGELFF
TRBJ2-3 | many | TRBD2 | TRBV20-1 | TGCAGTGCTAGATTTGGTGGGGGGGTAGATACGCAGTATTTT | CSARFGGGVDTQYF
TRBJ2-5 | many | NA | TRBV20-1 | TGCAGTGCTGGTAAAGGGGAGACCCAGTACTTC | CSAGKGETQYF
TRBJ2-7 | many | NA | TRBV20-1 | TGCAGTGCTAGAGGTGCCGGGACCGCGAGCTCCTACGAGCAGTACTTC | CSARGAGTASSYEQYF
TRBJ1-5 | many | NA | TRBV7-9 | TGTGCCAGCAGCTTAGCAGGGTACGATCAGCCCCAGCATTTT | CASSLAGYDQPQHF
TRBJ2-1 | many | TRBD1 | TRBV20-1 | TGCAGTGCCTGGGACAGGGGTAATGAGCAGTTCTTC | CSAWDRGNEQFF
TRBJ2-2 | many | TRBD1 | TRBV5-1 | TGCGCCAGCAGCTTGACGGGACAGGGGAACACCGGGGAGCTGTTTTTT | CASSLTGQGNTGELFF
TRBJ1-1 | many | TRBD1 | TRBV6-5 | TGTGCCAGCAGTTACCTCCTTAAGGGGGCCACTGAAGCTTTCTTT | CASSYLLKGATEAFF
TRBJ2-7 | many | NA | TRBV6-5 | TGTGCCAGCAGTCCCCGGGGGCAGCGGTCCTACGAGCAGTACTTC | CASSPRGQRSYEQYF
TRBJ2-7 | many | NA | TRBV4-1 | TGCGCCAGCAGCCAAGTTCTACAGGACCCGACGAGCTCCTACGAGCAGTACTTC | CASSQVLQDPTSSYEQYF
TRBJ2-2 | many | TRBD2 | TRBV20-1 | TGCAGCGCCTGGACTAGCGGGGGTGCCGGGGAGCTGTTTTTT | CSAWTSGGAGELFF
TRBJ1-5 | NA | NA | TRBV11-2 | TGTGCCAGCAGCCCTGAAGGATATAGCAATCAGCCCCAGAATTTT | CASSPEGYSNQPQNF
TRBJ1-2 | many | NA | TRBV29-1 | TGCAGCGTTGTCGTGAGCAGAAACTATGGCTACACCTTC | CSVVVSRNYGYTF
TRBJ1-2 | NA | NA | TRBV12-3/TRBV12-4 | TGTGCCAGCAGCCGGGAAACCCTTGGCGGCTACACCTTC | CASSRETLGGYTF
TRBJ2-3 | many | TRBD2 | TRBV20-1 | TGCAGGGTAGCGGGGTCTAGCACAGATACGCAGTATTTT | CRVAGSSTDTQYF
TRBJ1-1 | once | TRBD1 | TRBV10-3 | TGTGCCACCGCACAGGGGGCAGACACTGAAGCTTTCTTT | CATAQGADTEAFF
TRBJ1-2 | many | NA | TRBV6-2/TRBV6-3 | TGTGCCAGCAGTTACTCGTTATCCGGGAGCGGCTACACCTTC | CASSYSLSGSGYTF
TRBJ2-3 | NA | NA | TRBV7-2 | TGTGCCAGCAGCTTAATGAGCGGTTTGAAGACAGATACGCAGTATTTT | CASSLMSGLKTDTQYF
TRBJ1-4 | many | NA | TRBV7-9 | TGTGCCAGCAGCCGAGACACTGCAACTAATGAAAAACTGTTTTTT | CASSRDTATNEKLFF
TRBJ1-1 | many | NA | TRBV20-1 | TGCAGTGCTAGGCCACGAGGGGGGAACACTGAAGCTTTCTTT | CSARPRGGNTEAFF
TRBJ2-5 | many | TRBD1 | TRBV7-6 | TGTGCCAGCAGCCCACGGACAGGGGGGTCCCAGTACTTC | CASSPRTGGSQYF
TRBJ2-5 | many | NA | TRBV7-2 | TGTGCCAGCAGCTTAGCGCGAGCAGAAGAGACCCAGTACTTC | CASSLARAEETQYF
TRBJ2-1 | many | NA | TRBV3-1 | TGTGCCAGCAGCCTAAGGGGGGTCAATGAGCAGTTCTTC | CASSLRGVNEQFF
TRBJ1-5 | many | NA | TRBV3-1 | TGTGCCAGCAGCCAAGGTGTGCGGGGGGCTCAGCCCCAGCATTTT | CASSQGVRGAQPQHF
TRBJ1-1 | many | NA | TRBV12-3/TRBV12-4 | TGTGCCAGCAGTTTATGGAGAAGGGAGATTCAGCGAGCTTTCTTT | CASSLWRREIQRAFF
TRBJ1-1 | many | TRBD1 | TRBV28 | TGTGCCAGCAACTCTCTTGGACAGGGGACGACTGAAGCTTTCTTT | CASNSLGQGTTEAFF
TRBJ2-5 | many | TRBD1 | TRBV15 | TGTGCCACCAGCAGGGGACAGGTGGAGACCCAGTACTTC | CATSRGQVETQYF
TRBJ2-5 | many | TRBD1 | TRBV5-1 | TGCGCCAGCCGCCACCCGGGACAGGGCGAGGGGACCCAGTACTTC | CASRHPGQGEGTQYF
TRBJ1-5 | NA | NA | TRBV20-1 | TGCAGTGCAGTGCCGGACCCTCCAAGTCAGCCCCAGAATTTT | CSAVPDPPSQPQNF
TRBJ1-6 | many | TRBD1 | TRBV20-1 | TGCAGTGCTAGAGATCAGGACAGGGACTATAATTCACCCCTCCACTTT | CSARDQDRDYNSPLHF
TRBJ2-3 | many | TRBD2 | TRBV6-5 | TGTGCCAGCAGCCTTGGGGGGGTGAGCACAGATACGCAGTATTTT | CASSLGGVSTDTQYF
TRBJ2-1 | many | TRBD2 | TRBV5-1 | TGCGCCAGCAGCCCCCGTGGACTAGCGAAACTAGTGGATGAGCAGTTCTTC | CASSPRGLAKLVDEQFF
TRBJ1-6 | many | NA | TRBV10-3 | TGTGCCATCAGTGAATCATCGGGATATAATTCACCCCTCCACTTT | CAISESSGYNSPLHF
TRBJ1-1 | many | TRBD1 | TRBV6-9 | TGTGCCAGCAGTTATAGGTCTGGCAGGGGGCTGGAAGCTTTCTTT | CASSYRSGRGLEAFF
TRBJ2-5 | many | NA | TRBV5-1 | TGCGCCAGCAGCTTGGCCGGGACGGAACAAGAGACCCAGTACTTC | CASSLAGTEQETQYF
TRBJ2-7 | many | TRBD1 | TRBV7-2 | TGTGCCAGCAGCTTAGCGGGACAGGATCCCTACGAGCAGTACTTC | CASSLAGQDPYEQYF
TRBJ2-7 | many | NA | TRBV20-1 | TGCAGTGCTAGGAAAGGGGGGGGATCCTACGAGCAGTACTTC | CSARKGGGSYEQYF
TRBJ1-2 | many | NA | TRBV20-1 | TGCAGTGCCCCCCCGGGGGGGCAAATCTATGGCTACACCTTC | CSAPPGGQIYGYTF
TRBJ2-2 | many | NA | TRBV15 | TGTGCCACCAGCCCGGGCAATACCGGGGAGCTGTTTTTT | CATSPGNTGELFF
TRBJ1-1 | many | NA | TRBV7-2 | TGTGCCAGCAGCTTAAACGGGAACACTGAAGCTTTCTTT | CASSLNGNTEAFF
TRBJ2-3 | many | TRBD2 | TRBV5-1 | TGCGCCAGCAGCTTGGACGCGGGGGGGGTCACAGATACGCAGTATTTT | CASSLDAGGVTDTQYF
TRBJ2-1 | many | TRBD1 | TRBV5-1 | TGCGCCAGCAGCTTGGATCAGGGGGCGCACAATGAGCAGTTCTTC | CASSLDQGAHNEQFF
TRBJ2-7 | NA | TRBD2 | TRBV12-3/TRBV12-4 | TGTGCCAGCAGTACCGGGGGGACTGCCTACGAGCAGTACTTC | CASSTGGTAYEQYF
TRBJ2-5 | many | NA | TRBV7-2 | TGTGCCAGCAGCCCATCCAGGGAAGAGACCCAGTACTTC | CASSPSREETQYF
TRBJ1-4 | many | NA | TRBV6-5 | TGTGCCAGCAGTCCTCGCCTAAGGGGCGGGAATGAAAAACTGTTTTTT | CASSPRLRGGNEKLFF
TRBJ2-2 | many | TRBD2 | TRBV5-1 | TGCGCCAGCAGCTTGCCCCTAGCGGGGGGTACGAACACCGGGGAGCTGTTTTTT | CASSLPLAGGTNTGELFF
TRBJ1-2 | many | NA | TRBV12-3/TRBV12-4 | TGTGCCAGCAGTTCCAACTTCACAGGAATCTATGGCTACACCTTC | CASSSNFTGIYGYTF